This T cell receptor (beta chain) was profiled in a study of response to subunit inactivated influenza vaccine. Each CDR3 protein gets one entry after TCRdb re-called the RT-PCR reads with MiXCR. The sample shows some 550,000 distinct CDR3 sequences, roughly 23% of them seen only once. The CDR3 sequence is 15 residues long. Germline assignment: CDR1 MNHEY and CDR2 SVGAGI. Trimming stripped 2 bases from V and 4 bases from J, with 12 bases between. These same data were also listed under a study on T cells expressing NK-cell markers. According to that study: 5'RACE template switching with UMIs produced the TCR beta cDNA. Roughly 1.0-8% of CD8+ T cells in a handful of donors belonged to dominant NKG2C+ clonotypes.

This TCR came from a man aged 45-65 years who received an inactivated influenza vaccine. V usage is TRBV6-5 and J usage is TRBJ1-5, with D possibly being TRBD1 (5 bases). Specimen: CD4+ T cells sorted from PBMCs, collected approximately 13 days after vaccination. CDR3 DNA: TGTGCCAGCAGTTACGAAGGGACGGGGAATCAGCCCCAGCATTTT. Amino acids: CASSYEGTGNQPQHF.